One sample yielded the 14 T cell receptor beta chains listed below, sequenced in a study of identical twins. Each CDR3 protein is one row after TCRdb ran MiXCR on the 5' RACE reads. The sample includes around 1.7 million distinct CDR3 sequences, about 31% of them seen just once. Sequences were obtained from cord blood. These TCRs come from a newborn girl in good health.

This chain links TRBV7-2 with TRBJ2-4; a possible D gene is TRBD2 (5 bases). CDR3 length equals 13 residues. The germline gives CDR1 SGHTA, CDR2 FQGNSA. With 5 bases removed from V and 4 bases from J, the gap between germline ends came to 9 bases. The CDR3 DNA follows: TGTGCCAGCAGCCCGCGGGTGAAAAACATTCAGTACTTC. Translated, it gives CASSPRVKNIQYF.

V gene TRBV29-1 combines with J gene TRBJ1-2; tentatively, D is TRBD1 (6 bases). Deletions cut 6 bases from V and 3 bases from J, with 17 bases between. This CDR3 comprises 14 residues. CDR1 and CDR2 (germline): SQVTM, ANQGSEA. In nucleotides, the CDR3 is TGCAGCGTCGACCCCAGGACAGCTGACTATGGCTACACCTTC. It translates to CSVDPRTADYGYTF.

V is TRBV12-3 or TRBV12-4 and J is TRBJ1-6, with D tentatively TRBD1 (6 bases). Trimming pared 4 bases from V and 11 bases from J, leaving 12 bases between. This CDR3 spans 13 amino acids. The chain's CDR3 is CASSSLRGTPLHF. In DNA, the CDR3 is TGTGCCAGCAGTTCCCTCAGGGGTACACCCCTCCACTTT.

The V gene is TRBV5-1, the J gene TRBJ1-4; the match to TRBD1 covers 10 bases. The germline gives CDR1 SGHRS, CDR2 YFSETQ. J was trimmed by 8 bases and V by 4 bases; bases with no gene match: 8. The CDR3 length is 15 residues. DNA of the CDR3: TGCGCCAGCAGCCGGGGACAGGGGAATGGGGAAAAACTGTTTTTT. Its protein product is CASSRGQGNGEKLFF.

This clonotype was recorded a few times. J is TRBJ2-5 and V is TRBV28; possibly TRBD2 for D (5 bases). This CDR3 comprises 16 residues. Per the germline V gene, CDR1 is MDHEN and CDR2 is SYDVKM. Trimming left V 4 bases short and J 2 bases short, with 17 bases between. The CDR3 spells CASSWTFGPDQETQYF. The CDR3 nucleotides are TGTGCCAGCAGTTGGACTTTTGGGCCAGATCAAGAGACCCAGTACTTC. The full variable domain, completed using reference TRBV28 and TRBJ2-5, is DVKVTQSSRYLVKRTGEKVFLECVQDMDHENMFWYRQDPGLGLRLIYFSYDVKMKEKGDIPEGYSVSREKKERFSLILESASTNQTSMYLCASSWTFGPDQETQYFGPGTRLLVL.

This clonotype showed up just once. The chain recombines TRBV5-1 with TRBJ2-7; no clear D. V lost 0 bases to trimming and J lost 7 bases, with 11 bases between them. CDR1 is SGHRS and CDR2 is YFSETQ in the germline V gene. The CDR3 covers 13 residues. The CDR3 loop reads CASSLGSAREQYF. DNA for the CDR3: TGCGCCAGCAGCTTGGGGTCGGCGCGGGAGCAGTACTTC.

CDR3 protein: CSVKGERTDTQYF. The CDR3 DNA reads TGCAGCGTGAAGGGGGAACGCACAGATACGCAGTATTTT. The V gene is TRBV29-1, the J gene TRBJ2-3, with a possible D match to TRBD1 (6 bases). Germline-derived CDR1 and CDR2 are SQVTM and ANQGSEA. This CDR3 region has 13 residues. Trimming took 6 bases from V and 1 from J, leaving 11 bases between them.

The CDR3 reads CASSQASGRPYNEQYF. The DNA for the CDR3 is TGTGCCAGCAGCCAAGCTAGCGGGAGGCCCTACAATGAGCAGTACTTC. The rearrangement joins TRBV14 to TRBJ2-7, with 11 bases that match TRBD2. Germline values: CDR1 SGHDN, CDR2 FVKESK. Trimming took 1 base from V and 7 from J; bases not matched to a gene: 9. The CDR3 loop spans 16 amino acids.

CDR3 in DNA: TGTGCCAGCACCAACTCTGGGACTAGCGGGCGGTACTTAGCCAAAAACATTCAGTACTTC. Protein product: CASTNSGTSGRYLAKNIQYF. V usage is TRBV3-1 and J usage is TRBJ2-4; 12 bases are a match to TRBD2. V was pared by 7 bases and J by 0 bases, with 16 bases of the junction left unmatched. Per the germline V gene, CDR1 is LGHDT and CDR2 is YNNKEL (reference sequence). The CDR3 consists of 20 residues.

Regarding this clonotype: Relative to the germline gene, one junction end is altered; a read error may explain this. The V call is TRBV20-1, the J call TRBJ2-7; no firm D call. The CDR3 consists of 15 residues. CDR1 is DFQATT and CDR2 is SNEGSKA in the germline V gene (reference sequence). CDR3 nucleotide sequence: TGCAGTGCTAGAAGTATGACACTGATTCTCTACGAACAGTACTTC. As protein: CSARSMTLILYEQYF.

This clonotype has a handful of counts. The chain links TRBV6-2 or TRBV6-3 to TRBJ2-1, with TRBD2 matching over 8 bases. There are 15 residues in the CDR3. The V gene end was trimmed by 0 bases and the J gene end by 6 bases; junction bases not matched to a gene: 4. Per the germline V gene, CDR1 is MNHEY and CDR2 is SVGEGT. The CDR3 loop is CASSYSTSDGNEQFF. The CDR3 coding sequence is TGTGCCAGCAGTTACTCGACTAGCGACGGCAATGAGCAGTTCTTC.

The chain combines TRBV2 with TRBJ1-5; D not resolved. The CDR3 sequence is 13 residues long. Trimming removed 5 bases from V and 3 bases from J, with 8 bases in between. Germline V gene data show CDR1 as SNHLY and CDR2 as FYNNEI. CDR3 coding DNA: TGTGCCAGCAGTTGGCGGAACAATCAGCCCCAGCATTTT. Encoded protein: CASSWRNNQPQHF.

In this sample, this clonotype turned up a few times. The gene calls are TRBV30 and TRBJ1-2; unclear D gene. V was clipped by 3 bases and J by 4 bases, with 6 bases between them. The CDR3 is made up of 11 amino acids. Looked up from germline, CDR1 is GTSNPN and CDR2 is SVGIG (reference sequence). CDR3 nucleotide sequence: TGTGCCTGGAGCGGGTTCTATGGCTACACCTTC. This gives the protein CAWSGFYGYTF.

This clonotype came up a few times. The J gene is TRBJ1-1, the V gene TRBV2; possibly TRBD1 for D (5 bases). V was pared by 8 bases and J by 1 base, with 20 bases between. CDR1 and CDR2 from the germline V gene are SNHLY and FYNNEI. This CDR3 is built from 16 residues. In DNA, the CDR3 is TGTGCCAGCCATGGCGTAGTCCCGACAGAGAACACTGAAGCTTTCTTT. Residues: CASHGVVPTENTEAFF.